This T cell receptor beta chain originates from a study of T-cell reconstitution after alpha-beta-depleted transplantation in children. Notes on the study in general: By one year post-transplant, T-cell counts and diversity largely arose from T cells that were newly produced. Surviving recipient cells, namely T cells and thymic progenitors, were the source of high day-60 TCRbeta diversity in some patients.

This clonotype appeared a few times. Its antigen is undetermined. A TCRbeta library incorporating unique molecular identifiers was prepared. One entry per CDR3 protein, called by TCRdb with MiXCR from the PCR reads. The sample gives 490,000 or so distinct CDR3 sequences, more than 9% of which show up once; 2% to 2.5% is in the top ten. The source was PBMCs, collected before TCRalphabeta/CD19-depleted stem cell transplant. The receptor comes from a child aged 2 to 15 with inherited bone marrow failure, due to receive a stem cell transplant.

The CDR3 loop is CASSYSFPQGSNQPQHF. The CDR3 DNA reads TGTGCCAGCAGTTACTCGTTCCCACAGGGAAGCAATCAGCCCCAGCATTTT. V usage is TRBV6-5 and J usage is TRBJ1-5; the D gene is possibly TRBD1 (6 bases). The CDR3 has 17 amino acids. The V end was cut by 0 bases, the J end by 1 base, with 13 bases between. Germline assignment: CDR1 MNHEY and CDR2 SVGAGI.